Shown below are 15 T cell receptor beta chains from a single sample sequenced in a study of cytomegalovirus exposure and HLA in healthy donors. Both 60 Vbeta primers and 13 Jbeta primers went into the PCR. Clones were sequenced by immunoSEQ multiplex PCR, and TCRdb holds only the in-frame ones, with some missing. The table includes around 150,000 clones, roughly 83% detected once. The specimen sequenced was PBMCs. These receptors originate from a woman between 18 and 30 years old in good health and CMV-seronegative.

The V call is TRBV11-3, the J call TRBJ2-4, with TRBD2 as a possible D gene (5 bases). The CDR3 length is 14 residues. The germline V gene encodes CDR1 SGHNT and CDR2 YENEEA. With 1 base removed from V and 6 bases from J, the gap between germline ends came to 10 bases. CDR3: CASSLGVEGNIQYF. The DNA of the CDR3 is TGTGCCAGCAGCTTAGGGGTAGAGGGAAACATTCAGTACTTC.

The rearrangement joins TRBV28 to TRBJ2-2; 11 nucleotides align to TRBD1. V lost 3 bases, J lost 6 bases, and 9 bases stayed unmatched. Looked up from germline, CDR1 is MDHEN and CDR2 is SYDVKM. This CDR3 comprises 17 residues. CDR3 in amino acids: CASSFEGQGAYAGELFF. CDR3 coding DNA: TGTGCCAGCAGTTTCGAAGGACAGGGGGCTTACGCCGGGGAGCTGTTTTTT.

V usage is TRBV30 and J usage is TRBJ2-7; a weak D match, TRBD1 (6 bases). In germline, CDR1 is GTSNPN, CDR2 SVGIG (reference sequence). This CDR3 has 13 amino acids. V lost 1 base and J lost 7, with 14 bases in between. The CDR3, as DNA: TGTGCCTGGAGTGCCCGACAGGTCCAGGAGCAGTACTTC. This gives the protein CAWSARQVQEQYF. Drawing the rest from reference TRBV30 and TRBJ2-7, the complete variable domain is SQTIHQWPATLVQPVGSPLSLECTVEGTSNPNLYWYRQAAGRGLQLLFYSVGIGQISSEVPQNLSASRPQDRQFILSSKKLLLSDSGFYLCAWSARQVQEQYFGPGTRLTVT.

CDR3 residues: CASSQGMNTEAFF. CDR3 DNA sequence: TGTGCCAGCAGTCAAGGTATGAACACTGAAGCTTTCTTT. The chain uses TRBV2 and TRBJ1-1; D is ambiguous. Trimming left V 5 bases short and J 0 bases short, with 7 bases between. The CDR3 runs 13 residues. In germline, CDR1 is SNHLY, CDR2 FYNNEI.

This clone is a singleton in its sample. The chain has TRBV27 and TRBJ1-2, with 7 bases aligning to TRBD1. Trimming at V came to 0 bases and at J to 4 bases, leaving 5 bases not matched to a gene. CDR3 length: 15 residues. From germline, CDR1 is MNHEY and CDR2 SMNVEV (reference sequence). DNA for the CDR3: TGTGCCAGCAGTTTATCGCCGACAGGGCCCTATGGCTACACCTTC. Amino acids: CASSLSPTGPYGYTF.

This clone was detected only once. The junction differs from germline at one of its ends, possibly a read error. This specimen includes other DNA sequences encoding the same CDR3. V gene TRBV14 combines with J gene TRBJ1-4, with TRBD1 matching 8 bases. Per germline, CDR1 SGHDN and CDR2 FVKESK. CDR3 length: 16 residues. CDR3 nucleotide sequence: TGTGCCAGCAGCCTGTGGGGGCAGGGGGCTAACGAAAAACTGTTTTTT. The encoded protein is CASSLWGQGANEKLFF.

The chain couples TRBV11-2 to TRBJ2-3; 8 nucleotides match TRBD1. Losses at the gene ends were 6 bases for V and 6 bases for J; bases not matched to a gene: 8. Germline V gene data show CDR1 as SGHAT and CDR2 as FQNNGV. The CDR3 runs to 14 residues. The CDR3 sequence: CASRNDRGRDTQYF. The DNA for the CDR3 is TGTGCCAGCAGGAACGACAGGGGTAGGGATACGCAGTATTTT.

The chain carries TRBV28 and TRBJ2-7; D gene unclear. The CDR3 covers 15 residues. Germline CDR1 MDHEN, CDR2 SYDVKM. Trimming pared 7 bases from V and 1 base from J, leaving 17 bases between. The CDR3 DNA is TGTGCCAGCACCGCCCGGCAGGTTAGGTCCTACGAGCAGTACTTC. It yields the protein CASTARQVRSYEQYF.

V is TRBV30 and J is TRBJ2-7; D possibly corresponds to TRBD1 (6 bases). The V gene's germline CDR1 is GTSNPN and CDR2 SVGIG (reference sequence). The CDR3 consists of 13 residues. Trimming removed 2 bases at V and 4 bases at J, with 12 bases between. CDR3 in amino acids: CAWSLLTGYEQYF. The CDR3 region has the DNA TGTGCCTGGAGTCTTTTGACAGGTTACGAGCAGTACTTC.

The genes are TRBV5-5 and TRBJ2-5, with TRBD2 identical over 10 bases. J lost 2 bases, V lost 1 base, and 2 bases had no gene match. This CDR3 comprises 15 residues. Germline CDR1 SGHKS, CDR2 YYEKEE (reference sequence). DNA for the CDR3: TGTGCCAGCAGCTTGATAGCGGGGGGACAAGAGACCCAGTACTTC. The encoded protein is CASSLIAGGQETQYF.

V usage is TRBV2 and J usage is TRBJ1-1; no clear D gene. Germline-derived CDR1 and CDR2 are SNHLY and FYNNEI. Trimming removed 3 bases from V and 4 bases from J, with 3 bases in between. The CDR3 contains 11 residues. The CDR3 is CASSERTEAFF. As DNA, the CDR3 is TGTGCCAGCAGTGAGCGCACTGAAGCTTTCTTT.

This chain connects TRBV9 to TRBJ2-3; TRBD1 is a possible D gene (6 bases). Germline V gene sequence: CDR1 SGDLS, CDR2 YYNGEE. This CDR3 contains 17 residues. The ends were cut back, 0 bases at V and 1 base at J, with 15 bases in the middle. This CDR3 is CASSVAGGSSGTDTQYF. The CDR3 coding sequence is TGTGCCAGCAGCGTAGCTGGGGGCAGCTCCGGCACAGATACGCAGTATTTT.

The rearrangement links TRBV28 to TRBJ1-6, with TRBD1 matching 11 bases. Germline V gene data show CDR1 as MDHEN and CDR2 as SYDVKM. Trimming at V came to 5 bases and at J to 9 bases, leaving 6 bases not matched to a gene. This CDR3 contains 15 residues. This CDR3 is CASSPRDRGSSPLHF. CDR3 bases: TGTGCCAGCAGTCCCCGGGACAGGGGGAGTTCACCCCTCCACTTT.

This rearrangement joins TRBV28 to TRBJ1-2; possibly TRBD1 for D (5 bases). The germline gives CDR1 MDHEN, CDR2 SYDVKM. The V and J ends lost 1 base and 0 bases respectively, with 15 bases between them. The CDR3 spans 17 residues. CDR3 bases: TGTGCCAGCAGTTTATTTTCGGGGGTCCCAGCTAACTATGGCTACACCTTC. As protein: CASSLFSGVPANYGYTF.

The chain employs TRBV28 and TRBJ1-2, with D perhaps TRBD1 (6 bases). From germline, CDR1 is MDHEN and CDR2 SYDVKM. The V gene lost 7 bases and the J gene lost 3 bases, with 15 bases spanning the gap. The CDR3 has 14 residues. CDR3 residues: CASTPQGSHYGYTF. The CDR3 DNA reads as TGTGCCAGCACCCCACAGGGTTCCCACTATGGCTACACCTTC.